This entry features one T cell receptor beta chain sequence. The data were obtained in a study of monozygotic twins with inflammatory bowel disease. cDNA for each sample came from eight separate reactions. Reanalyzing the 5' RACE reads, TCRdb keeps one entry per CDR3 protein, without DNA. This sample's table has around 450,000 distinct CDR3 sequences. Germline loops: CDR1 SGHTA, CDR2 FQGTGA. The CDR3 is 12 residues long. What was sequenced was blood. The V call is TRBV7-3, the J call TRBJ2-2. The TCR comes from a human donor with ulcerative colitis or Crohn's disease, or a healthy co-twin of an affected twin (not recorded which). The CDR3 sequence is CASSLVSGELFF.